This is a list of T cell receptor beta chains from one sample in a study of blood T cell repertoires in COVID-19. Sequencing used immunoSEQ multiplex PCR; TCRdb keeps in-frame clones, though not all of them. The sample carries around 67,000 clones, about 73% recorded once. The sample taken for sequencing was peripheral blood. The receptors were sampled from a woman aged 65 to 85 with acute or convalescent COVID-19. Each CDR3 is given with its conserved first and last residue. The order of the fields is J gene, D gene, V gene, clone size, CDR3 protein, CDR3 DNA. The D gene is left open where the match is weak. The size of a clone is reported for some rows only, either as once, few or many, or as a class for expanded clones.

TRBJ1-2 | TRBD1 | TRBV5-1 | . | CASRANRGDGYTF | TGCGCCAGCAGAGCAAACAGGGGGGACGGCTACACCTTC
TRBJ2-7 | TRBD1 | TRBV7-2 | . | CASSFGDRRAYEQYF | TGTGCCAGCAGCTTCGGGGACAGGAGGGCCTACGAGCAGTACTTC
TRBJ2-5 | . | TRBV12-2 | . | CASRLGGSVQETQYF | TGTGCAAGTCGCTTAGGAGGGTCAGTTCAAGAGACCCAGTACTTC
TRBJ1-2 | . | TRBV29-1 | . | CSAGPANYGYTF | TGCAGCGCAGGCCCCGCTAACTATGGCTACACCTTC
TRBJ2-7 | . | TRBV15 | . | CATSRGDSRGEQYF | TGTGCCACCAGCAGAGGGGACTCTCGGGGGGAGCAGTACTTC
TRBJ2-2 | TRBD2 | TRBV5-1 | once | CASNLAGGDTGELFF | TGCGCCAGCAACTTAGCGGGAGGGGACACCGGGGAGCTGTTTTTT
TRBJ1-6 | . | TRBV27 | . | CASSFTRQGNSPLHF | TGTGCCAGCAGTTTTACGCGGCAGGGGAATTCACCCCTCCACTTT
TRBJ2-7 | TRBD2 | TRBV30 | . | CAWSGTSANEQYF | TGTGCCTGGAGTGGGACTAGCGCCAACGAGCAGTACTTC
TRBJ1-1 | . | TRBV5-8 | . | CASSPRLTTGTEAFF | TGTGCCAGCAGCCCCCGGCTGACTACTGGGACTGAAGCTTTCTTT
TRBJ2-5 | TRBD2 | TRBV7-9 | few | CASSPRERGAETQYF | TGTGCCAGCAGCCCAAGGGAGCGGGGGGCGGAGACCCAGTACTTC
TRBJ1-2 | TRBD1 | TRBV6-1 | . | CASSEVSGTGGYTF | TGTGCCAGCAGTGAAGTTTCTGGGACAGGTGGCTACACCTTC
TRBJ2-1 | . | TRBV5-8 | . | CASSLRGLQTSEQFF | TGTGCCAGCAGCTTACGAGGACTACAAACAAGTGAGCAGTTCTTC
TRBJ1-2 | TRBD1 | TRBV7-2 | . | CASSLAVGQAHYGYTF | TGTGCCAGCAGCTTAGCGGTTGGACAGGCCCACTATGGCTACACCTTC
TRBJ2-4 | . | TRBV5-6 | . | CASRELAKNIQYF | TGTGCCAGCAGGGAGCTAGCCAAAAACATTCAGTACTTC
TRBJ1-1 | . | TRBV2 | few | CASKLEGTATEAFF | TGTGCCAGCAAATTAGAGGGTACGGCCACTGAAGCTTTCTTT
TRBJ1-2 | TRBD1 | TRBV25-1 | . | CASSLLGQGAEGYTF | TGTGCCAGCAGTCTCCTGGGACAGGGGGCGGAGGGCTACACCTTC
TRBJ2-3 | . | TRBV12-3/TRBV12-4 | . | CASSFRAGDTQYF | TGTGCCAGCAGTTTCAGAGCGGGAGATACGCAGTATTTT
TRBJ1-2 | . | TRBV11-2 | . | CASNLERIPYTF | TGTGCCAGCAACCTAGAGAGAATCCCCTACACCTTC
TRBJ2-5 | TRBD1 | TRBV19 | . | CASSIVSGGAQTQYF | TGTGCCAGTAGTATAGTATCAGGGGGCGCCCAGACCCAGTACTTC
TRBJ1-5 | TRBD1 | TRBV5-6 | . | CASSLGRTGGRPQHF | TGTGCCAGCAGCTTGGGGCGGACAGGTGGTCGGCCCCAGCATTTT
TRBJ2-7 | TRBD1 | TRBV7-8 | . | CASSLAGTGSYEQYF | TGTGCCAGCAGCTTAGCGGGGACAGGGAGTTACGAGCAGTACTTC
TRBJ1-3 | . | TRBV5-1 | . | CASSLEGPGGNTIYF | TGCGCCAGCAGCTTGGAAGGGCCCGGGGGGAACACCATATATTTT
TRBJ2-5 | . | TRBV27 | . | CASKLVDGETQYF | TGTGCCAGCAAACTAGTAGACGGGGAGACCCAGTACTTC
TRBJ1-4 | TRBD1 | TRBV19 | . | CASSKQGGGEKLFF | TGTGCCAGTAGCAAACAGGGGGGCGGTGAAAAACTGTTTTTT
TRBJ1-4 | TRBD1 | TRBV19 | . | CASSLLGQGHEKLFF | TGTGCCAGTAGTCTCCTTGGACAGGGGCATGAAAAACTGTTTTTT
TRBJ2-3 | TRBD1 | TRBV24-1 | . | CATSDPTGVGADTQYF | TGTGCCACCAGTGATCCCACAGGGGTTGGAGCAGATACGCAGTATTTT
TRBJ2-7 | . | TRBV6-5 | . | CASSSPGQSSYEQYF | TGTGCCAGCAGTTCCCCCGGACAGAGCTCCTACGAGCAGTACTTC
TRBJ2-2 | TRBD1 | TRBV9 | once | CASSVALGGQGANTGELFF | TGTGCCAGCAGCGTAGCGTTGGGGGGACAGGGGGCGAACACCGGGGAGCTGTTTTTT